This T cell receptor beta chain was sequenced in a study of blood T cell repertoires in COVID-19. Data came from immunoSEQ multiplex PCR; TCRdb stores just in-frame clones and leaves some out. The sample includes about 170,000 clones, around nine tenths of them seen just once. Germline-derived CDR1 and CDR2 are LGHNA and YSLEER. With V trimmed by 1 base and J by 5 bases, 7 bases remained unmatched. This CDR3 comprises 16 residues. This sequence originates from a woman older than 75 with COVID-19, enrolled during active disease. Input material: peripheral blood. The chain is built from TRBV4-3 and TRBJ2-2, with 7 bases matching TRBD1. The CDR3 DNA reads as TGCGCCAGCAGCCAAGTCCCGACAGGGACGACCGGGGAGCTGTTTTTT. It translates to CASSQVPTGTTGELFF.